The 21 T cell receptor beta chains presented below share a single source sample, sequenced in a study of CD8 T cells in ankylosing spondylitis. In TCRdb, the 5' RACE reads were re-called with MiXCR into one record per CDR3 protein. The table includes roughly 370,000 distinct CDR3 sequences, 20% to 25% detected once. Points from the study as a whole: Seemingly distinctive of ankylosing spondylitis blood was a TCR beta motif formed by eight highly homologous variants.

The antigens of these receptors remain unknown. Sequenced input: blood, either unsorted or a sorted T cell fraction (not recorded which). Every receptor here comes from a male donor with ankylosing spondylitis.

This clonotype has just a few counts. CDR3 in DNA: TGCGCCAGCAGCTTACGGGTCCCGGACACCGGGGAGCTGTTTTTT. It specifies CASSLRVPDTGELFF. This chain links TRBV5-1 with TRBJ2-2; D remains ambiguous. V lost 2 bases, J lost 3 bases, and 11 bases lay in between. The CDR3 is 15 residues long. CDR1 is SGHRS and CDR2 is YFSETQ in the germline V gene. The full variable domain, completed using reference TRBV5-1 and TRBJ2-2, is KAGVTQTPRYLIKTRGQQVTLSCSPISGHRSVSWYQQTPGQGLQFLFEYFSETQRNKGNFPGRFSGRQFSNSRSEMNVSTLELGDSALYLCASSLRVPDTGELFFGEGSRLTVL.

This clonotype was recorded many times. The CDR3 is CAIRDSRNTGELFF. CDR3 bases: TGTGCCATCCGGGACTCCCGAAACACCGGGGAGCTGTTTTTT. The chain has TRBV10-3 and TRBJ2-2, with D perhaps TRBD2 (6 bases). The CDR3 loop spans 14 amino acids. CDR1 ENHRY and CDR2 SYGVKD come from the germline V gene. Deletions cut 8 bases from V and 2 bases from J, with 12 bases between.

This sequence joins TRBV4-3 and TRBJ2-1, with D unresolved. V lost 6 bases and J lost 9, with 18 bases in between. Germline V gene sequence: CDR1 LGHNA, CDR2 YSLEER. The CDR3 contains 14 residues. The CDR3 nucleotides are TGCGCCAGCAGTGATATAAGGGTTAAGACTGAGCAGTTCTTC. Its translation is CASSDIRVKTEQFF.

V usage is TRBV10-3 and J usage is TRBJ2-2; D might be TRBD1 (5 bases). Trimming took 7 bases from V and 5 from J, leaving 14 bases between them. The CDR3 consists of 14 residues. Germline V gene lookup returns CDR1 ENHRY and CDR2 SYGVKD. The CDR3 DNA reads as TGTGCCATCAAAGTCCCAGGGCCGACCGGGGAGCTGTTTTTT. Protein product: CAIKVPGPTGELFF.

V usage is TRBV29-1 and J usage is TRBJ2-5; the D gene is possibly TRBD2 (6 bases). The V end was cut by 6 bases, the J end by 0 bases, with 14 bases between. This CDR3 has 14 amino acids. Germline CDR1 SQVTM, CDR2 ANQGSEA. In DNA, the CDR3 is TGCAGCGTGGGGGGACGGATGTACCAAGAGACCCAGTACTTC. As protein: CSVGGRMYQETQYF.

The chain recombines TRBV28 with TRBJ2-3; D ambiguous. Trimming pared 5 bases from V and 1 base from J, leaving 10 bases between. From germline, CDR1 is MDHEN and CDR2 SYDVKM. This CDR3 has 14 amino acids. CDR3 DNA: TGTGCCAGCAGTCTCCCCGCCCGCACAGATACGCAGTATTTT. Its protein is CASSLPARTDTQYF.

The sample holds a few counts of this clonotype. The chain carries TRBV9 and TRBJ1-6; 7 bases align to TRBD1. The CDR3 covers 15 residues. CDR1 SGDLS and CDR2 YYNGEE come from the germline V gene. J gave up 7 bases and V 3 bases, and 7 bases lay outside the gene matches. CDR3 protein: CASSGLTGDNSPLHF. CDR3 sequence (DNA): TGTGCCAGCAGCGGACTAACAGGGGACAATTCACCCCTCCACTTT.

V is TRBV24-1 and J is TRBJ1-1, with D unclear. This CDR3 is 13 amino acids long. Trimming removed 4 bases at V and 10 bases at J, with 15 bases between. CDR1 and CDR2 from the germline V gene are KGHDR and SFDVKD. The CDR3 sequence is CATSDNSREGAFF. The CDR3 DNA follows: TGTGCCACCAGTGACAATTCCCGGGAGGGAGCTTTCTTT.

This sequence joins TRBV20-1 and TRBJ2-5; D is perhaps TRBD2 (5 bases). The CDR3 spans 14 residues. CDR1 DFQATT and CDR2 SNEGSKA come from the germline V gene (reference sequence). V lost 5 bases and J 0 bases, leaving 13 bases between the germline ends. As DNA, the CDR3 is TGCAGTGCTCCCCCTCGGGGATACCAAGAGACCCAGTACTTC. It is translated as CSAPPRGYQETQYF.

The chain uses TRBV11-3 and TRBJ2-4; TRBD2 matches at 7 bases. Germline V lookup: CDR1 SGHNT, CDR2 YENEEA. This CDR3 is 14 amino acids long. V was pared by 1 base and J by 8 bases, with 5 bases of the junction left unmatched. CDR3 residues: CASSLGRGSDIQYF. The CDR3 bases are TGTGCCAGCAGCTTAGGGCGGGGGTCGGACATTCAGTACTTC.

This clonotype was seen many times. The chain combines TRBV2 with TRBJ2-5, with D tentatively TRBD2 (6 bases). Trimming took 3 bases from V and 1 from J, leaving 9 bases between them. The CDR3 sequence is 14 residues long. Germline values: CDR1 SNHLY, CDR2 FYNNEI. CDR3 coding DNA: TGTGCCAGCAGTGATCGGGACTTCCAAGAGACCCAGTACTTC. It codes for CASSDRDFQETQYF.

This clonotype was picked up a small number of times. This chain links TRBV10-3 with TRBJ2-7; TRBD1 agrees at 10 bases. J was trimmed by 1 base and V by 0 bases; bases with no gene match: 9. Germline CDR1 ENHRY, CDR2 SYGVKD. The CDR3 loop spans 18 amino acids. The CDR3 reads CAISESRNRDRGSYEQYF. CDR3 nucleotide sequence: TGTGCCATCAGTGAGTCTCGAAACCGGGACAGGGGTTCCTACGAGCAGTACTTC.

This clonotype turned up a few times. This sequence joins TRBV20-1 and TRBJ2-2, with D maybe TRBD2 (5 bases). The CDR3 runs 14 residues. CDR1 and CDR2 from the germline V gene are DFQATT and SNEGSKA (reference sequence). Trimming cost V 6 bases and J 5 bases, with 16 bases left between them. The CDR3 protein is CSARISPGTGELFF. The CDR3 coding sequence is TGCAGTGCAAGGATTAGCCCGGGGACCGGGGAGCTGTTTTTT.

This clonotype was observed a few times. V usage is TRBV20-1 and J usage is TRBJ2-2; tentative D call: TRBD2 (7 bases). Germline CDR1 and CDR2: DFQATT and SNEGSKA (reference sequence). The CDR3 contains 14 residues. Deletions cut 3 bases from V and 5 bases from J, with 13 bases between. The CDR3 loop is CSASRRGLTGELFF. CDR3 nucleotides: TGCAGTGCTAGCCGGCGGGGGCTTACCGGGGAGCTGTTTTTT.

In its sample, this clonotype was seen many times. The chain couples TRBV10-1 to TRBJ1-2; 9 nucleotides align to TRBD1. The CDR3 runs to 13 residues. Germline lookup yields CDR1 WNHNN and CDR2 SYGVQD (reference sequence). The trim removed 6 bases at V and 4 bases at J, leaving 3 bases unmatched. The CDR3 loop reads CASSLDRGYGYTF. For the CDR3, the DNA is TGCGCCAGCAGCTTGGACAGGGGCTATGGCTACACCTTC.

This clonotype occurred a few times. The chain joins TRBV10-3 to TRBJ2-2; TRBD1 might be the D (6 bases). Trimming took off 6 bases at V and 0 bases at J, with 11 bases between the two ends. CDR1 and CDR2 from the germline V gene are ENHRY and SYGVKD. The CDR3 sequence is 15 residues long. DNA of the CDR3: TGTGCCATCAGCTCCGGACAGTCGAACACCGGGGAGCTGTTTTTT. It translates to CAISSGQSNTGELFF.

Ten or more counts support this clonotype. The chain joins TRBV29-1 to TRBJ2-6; 11 bases are shared with TRBD1. Germline V gives CDR1 SQVTM, CDR2 ANQGSEA. This CDR3 comprises 16 residues. V was clipped by 5 bases and J by 3 bases; unmatched bases: 6. The CDR3 coding sequence is TGCAGCGTTCCCGGGACAGGGGGAGGTGGGGCCAACGTCCTGACTTTC. Translated: CSVPGTGGGGANVLTF.

The V gene is TRBV20-1, the J gene TRBJ2-1; 8 bases line up with TRBD1. The germline V gene has CDR1 DFQATT and CDR2 SNEGSKA (reference sequence). This CDR3 contains 17 residues. V lost 5 bases and J lost 6; bases outside the gene matches: 18. For the CDR3, the DNA is TGCAGTGCTTTTCTAACAACCGGGACAGGAATAGGCAATGAGCAGTTCTTC. Amino acids: CSAFLTTGTGIGNEQFF.

This clonotype was detected a few times. The chain couples TRBV10-3 to TRBJ1-2; 9 bases align to TRBD1. Per germline, CDR1 ENHRY and CDR2 SYGVKD. CDR3 length equals 13 residues. V lost 8 bases to trimming and J lost 8 bases; unmatched junction nucleotides: 9. CDR3 residues: CAIDRQGEAGYTF. In DNA, the CDR3 is TGTGCCATCGACCGACAGGGGGAGGCGGGCTACACCTTC.

The chain uses TRBV29-1 and TRBJ2-2; 10 nucleotides line up with TRBD1. Trimming at V came to 6 bases and at J to 4 bases, leaving 17 bases not matched to a gene. This CDR3 comprises 18 residues. Germline CDR1 reads SQVTM; CDR2 reads ANQGSEA. The CDR3 DNA follows: TGCAGCGTCGGTCCCGGGACAGGGGCCAGAAGGGCCACCGGGGAGCTGTTTTTT. Translation gives CSVGPGTGARRATGELFF.

This clonotype was recorded a few times. The chain has TRBV5-1 and TRBJ2-5; D possibly matches TRBD1 or TRBD2 (5 bases each). V was cut by 7 bases and J by 2 bases, with 18 bases left in between. Looked up from germline, CDR1 is SGHRS and CDR2 is YFSETQ. The CDR3 is 15 residues long. The DNA of the CDR3 is TGCGCCAGCGCTAATGGAAGAGGGGCTCAAGAGACCCAGTACTTC. The encoded protein is CASANGRGAQETQYF.